The 28 T cell receptor beta chains below all came from one sample that was sequenced in a study of blood T cell repertoires in COVID-19. Produced via immunoSEQ multiplex PCR; TCRdb's table is partial and in-frame only. The sample carries over 600,000 clones, more than 80% recorded once. The specimen sequenced was peripheral blood. These receptors originate from a woman under 30 with acute or convalescent COVID-19.

V gene TRBV6-5 combines with J gene TRBJ1-2; 8 positions match TRBD1. Germline V gene lookup returns CDR1 MNHEY and CDR2 SVGAGI. J lost 7 bases, V lost 6 bases, and 7 bases had no gene match. The CDR3 loop spans 13 amino acids. CDR3 nucleotides: TGTGCCAGCAGAAACAGGCAGGGGGCTGGCTACACCTTC. Its translation: CASRNRQGAGYTF.

The rearrangement joins TRBV27 to TRBJ1-1; possibly TRBD1 for D (6 bases). Trimming took 7 bases from V and 3 from J, leaving 21 bases between them. From germline, CDR1 is MNHEY and CDR2 SMNVEV (reference sequence). The CDR3 covers 16 residues. This chain's CDR3 is CASTSTYTGKDTEAFF. For the CDR3, the DNA is TGTGCCAGCACTTCCACCTATACAGGGAAGGACACTGAAGCTTTCTTT.

The V gene is TRBV5-1, the J gene TRBJ1-5; D possibly corresponds to TRBD1 (6 bases). The CDR3 is 17 residues long. Trimming took off 3 bases at V and 0 bases at J, with 16 bases between the two ends. From germline, CDR1 is SGHRS and CDR2 YFSETQ. Here the CDR3 reads CASSCDRPTHSNQPQHF. The CDR3 DNA follows: TGCGCCAGCAGCTGCGACAGGCCAACGCATAGCAATCAGCCCCAGCATTTT.

The CDR3 spells CSASDRGNTEAFF. CDR3 DNA sequence: TGCAGCGCCTCAGACAGGGGAAACACTGAAGCTTTCTTT. The chain couples TRBV29-1 to TRBJ1-1, with 8 bases aligning to TRBD1. The V gene's germline CDR1 is SQVTM and CDR2 ANQGSEA. V was clipped by 7 bases and J by 2 bases; unmatched bases: 6. The CDR3 spans 13 residues. The full variable domain, completed using reference TRBV29-1 and TRBJ1-1, is SAVISQKPSRDICQRGTSLTIQCQVDSQVTMMFWYRQQPGQSLTLIATANQGSEATYESGFVIDKFPISRPNLTFSTLTVSNMSPEDSSIYLCSASDRGNTEAFFGQGTRLTVV.

The chain joins TRBV5-8 to TRBJ1-2; maybe TRBD1 (6 bases). The length of the CDR3 is 17 residues. The germline V gene encodes CDR1 SGHTS and CDR2 YDEGEE. V dropped 6 bases and J dropped 4 bases, with 25 bases sitting between them. As DNA, the CDR3 is TGTGCCAGCACCTACCTGGGGGGGGCAGGGCTTGGCTATGGCTACACCTTC. Its translation: CASTYLGGAGLGYGYTF.

This clone came up once. This chain links TRBV25-1 with TRBJ1-5; 9 bases fit TRBD1. Germline V gives CDR1 MGHDK, CDR2 SYGVNS. V lost 10 bases, J lost 1 base, and 5 bases stayed unmatched. This CDR3 contains 14 residues. CDR3 loop: CATGTGISNQPQHF. In DNA form, the CDR3 reads TGTGCCACCGGGACAGGGATAAGCAATCAGCCCCAGCATTTT.

The chain employs TRBV24-1 and TRBJ2-1; 9 bases match TRBD2. Germline trimming cut 8 bases from V and 5 bases from J; bases unmatched to any gene: 6. Germline V gives CDR1 KGHDR, CDR2 SFDVKD. The CDR3 sequence is 14 residues long. The CDR3 sequence: CATTPSGANNEQFF. The CDR3, as DNA: TGTGCCACCACTCCTAGCGGGGCCAACAATGAGCAGTTCTTC.

This clone appeared a single time. The chain links TRBV19 to TRBJ2-7; 7 bases are a match to TRBD1. The ends lost 7 bases at V and 4 bases at J; junction bases unmatched: 7. CDR1 is LNHDA and CDR2 is SQIVND in the germline V gene (reference sequence). CDR3 size: 13 residues. In DNA form, the CDR3 reads TGTGCCAGTACCCCGGGACAGCCTTACGAGCAGTACTTC. This codes for CASTPGQPYEQYF. Together with reference TRBV19 and TRBJ2-7, the CDR3 gives the full variable domain: DGGITQSPKYLFRKEGQNVTLSCEQNLNHDAMYWYRQDPGQGLRLIYYSQIVNDFQKGDIAEGYSVSREKKESFPLTVTSAQKNPTAFYLCASTPGQPYEQYFGPGTRLTVT.

V gene TRBV29-1 combines with J gene TRBJ2-3; D unresolved. V was cut by 5 bases and J by 4 bases, with 13 bases left in between. This CDR3 is 13 amino acids long. The germline V gene has CDR1 SQVTM and CDR2 ANQGSEA. The CDR3 coding sequence is TGCAGCGTTCGATCGTACAACGCAGATACGCAGTATTTT. Translated, it gives CSVRSYNADTQYF.

The J gene is TRBJ1-2, the V gene TRBV5-6, with 9 bases identical to TRBD1. The CDR3 has 16 amino acids. Germline lookup yields CDR1 SGHDT and CDR2 YYEEEE. The V gene end was trimmed by 4 bases and the J gene end by 0 bases; junction bases not matched to a gene: 7. CDR3 in DNA: TGTGCCAGCAGCGCCGGGACAGGGACTGCTAACTATGGCTACACCTTC. Translated, it gives CASSAGTGTANYGYTF.

The rearrangement links TRBV11-2 to TRBJ1-5; weak D call: TRBD1 (5 bases). CDR1 and CDR2 from the germline V gene are SGHAT and FQNNGV. V lost 3 bases and J lost 4, with 13 bases in between. There are 15 residues in the CDR3. CDR3 nucleotides: TGTGCCAGCAGCTTGGGACTTATGCCGAATCAGCCCCAGCATTTT. It codes for CASSLGLMPNQPQHF.

Turning to this clone: One end of the junction varies from germline; a read error may be responsible. The chain uses TRBV3-1 (or the pseudogene TRBV3-2) and TRBJ1-1, with D possibly TRBD1 on 6 matching bases. In germline, CDR1 is LGHDT, CDR2 YNNKEL (reference sequence). The CDR3 contains 15 residues. CDR3 in amino acids: CASTQSAGAGTEAFF. Here the CDR3 DNA reads TGTGCCAGCACCCAATCGGCGGGGGCAGGCACTGAAGCTTTCTTT.

The chain combines TRBV27 with TRBJ1-5, with 9 bases identical to TRBD1. The CDR3 loop spans 15 amino acids. In germline, CDR1 is MNHEY, CDR2 SMNVEV (reference sequence). The V and J ends lost 3 bases and 7 bases, in that order; junction bases with no gene match: 7. The CDR3 is CASSFRQGVGQPQHF. CDR3 coding DNA: TGTGCCAGCAGTTTCCGACAGGGGGTGGGGCAGCCCCAGCATTTT.

This clone showed up just a few times. The chain joins TRBV6-1 to TRBJ2-7; tentatively, D is TRBD2 (7 bases). Germline V CDR1 and CDR2: MNHNS, SASEGT. Trimming stripped 1 base from V and 5 bases from J, with 15 bases between. This CDR3 is built from 15 residues. CDR3 nucleotide sequence: TGTGCCAGCAGTGAAGGGGCGGGGGCTGTGGACGAGCAGTACTTC. Its protein is CASSEGAGAVDEQYF.

Notes on this clone: Other DNA sequences from this sample encode an identical CDR3 as well. This chain joins TRBV6-5 and TRBJ1-2; D may be TRBD1 (5 bases). Trimming took 2 bases from V and 3 from J, leaving 7 bases between them. This CDR3 comprises 13 residues. Looked up from germline, CDR1 is MNHEY and CDR2 is SVGAGI. CDR3 sequence: CASSYGGDYGYTF. CDR3 coding DNA: TGTGCCAGCAGTTACGGGGGGGACTATGGCTACACCTTC.

The V and J genes are TRBV19 and TRBJ1-2; D is unclear. Per germline, CDR1 LNHDA and CDR2 SQIVND (reference sequence). V lost 1 base to trimming and J lost 5 bases, with 14 bases between them. The CDR3 totals 15 residues. The CDR3 protein is CASSIAVQSLYGYTF. As DNA, the CDR3 is TGTGCCAGTAGTATAGCCGTACAGAGTCTGTATGGCTACACCTTC.

This chain links TRBV25-1 with TRBJ1-2, with 9 bases matching TRBD1. Trimming removed 5 bases from V and 6 bases from J; junction bases left unmatched: 4. CDR3 length equals 13 residues. Germline V lookup: CDR1 MGHDK, CDR2 SYGVNS. The CDR3: CASSPGTGHGYTF. CDR3 DNA: TGTGCCAGCAGTCCCGGGACAGGGCATGGCTACACCTTC.

The chain uses TRBV2 and TRBJ1-3; the D gene is possibly TRBD1 (5 bases). The germline CDR1 and CDR2 sequences are SNHLY and FYNNEI. Trimming shortened V by 4 bases and J by 4 bases, and 11 bases separated the two germline ends. The length of the CDR3 is 14 residues. The DNA of the CDR3 is TGTGCCAGCAGTGCCGGGGGACCCGGAAACACCATATATTTT. Translation gives CASSAGGPGNTIYF. The whole variable domain, remainder taken from reference TRBV2 and TRBJ1-3, is EPEVTQTPSHQVTQMGQEVILRCVPISNHLYFYWYRQILGQKVEFLVSFYNNEISEKSEIFDDQFSVERPDGSNFTLKIRSTKLEDSAMYFCASSAGGPGNTIYFGEGSWLTVV.

The chain is built from TRBV11-2 and TRBJ2-2; TRBD2 agrees at 9 bases. J gave up 4 bases and V 11 bases, and 11 bases lay outside the gene matches. CDR1 is SGHAT, CDR2 FQNNGV, per germline. The CDR3 runs 15 residues. This CDR3 reads CAHEGGSGGTGELFF. CDR3 coding DNA: TGTGCCCACGAAGGGGGTAGCGGGGGCACCGGGGAGCTGTTTTTT.

The chain couples TRBV6-2 or TRBV6-3 to TRBJ2-1; TRBD1 is a possible D gene (6 bases). V was trimmed by 5 bases and J by 15 bases, leaving 23 bases between them. The CDR3 is made up of 14 amino acids. Germline V gives CDR1 MNHEY, CDR2 SVGEGT. As DNA, the CDR3 is TGTGCCAGCAGTACAACCTTCAGGACAGTTAGGGGGTTCTTC. Encoded protein: CASSTTFRTVRGFF.

The chain has TRBV6-2 or TRBV6-3 and TRBJ2-1, with 7 bases that match TRBD1. The CDR3 is made up of 13 amino acids. The germline gives CDR1 MNHEY, CDR2 SVGEGT. Unmatched junction bases numbered 7, after V lost 4 bases and J lost 10 bases. CDR3 sequence: CASSFYRGGEQFF. CDR3 bases: TGTGCCAGCAGTTTTTACAGGGGTGGGGAGCAGTTCTTC.

This rearrangement joins TRBV5-1 to TRBJ2-7, with 8 bases that match TRBD1. The CDR3 contains 15 residues. V gave up 2 bases and J gave up 3 bases; unmatched junction bases: 7. Germline assignment: CDR1 SGHRS and CDR2 YFSETQ. Here the CDR3 DNA reads TGCGCCAGCAGCTTATCCGGACAGGGCATCTACGAGCAGTACTTC. Its protein product is CASSLSGQGIYEQYF.

V is TRBV12-5 and J is TRBJ2-7; no clear D gene. The length of the CDR3 is 14 residues. In germline, CDR1 is LGHNT, CDR2 FRNRAP. V gave up 2 bases and J gave up 0 bases, with 8 bases separating them. The CDR3 protein is CASGLIQSSYEQYF. In DNA form, the CDR3 reads TGTGCTAGTGGTTTGATACAGAGCTCCTACGAGCAGTACTTC. The full variable domain, with the rest looked up from reference TRBV12-5 and TRBJ2-7, is DARVTQTPRHKVTEMGQEVTMRCQPILGHNTVFWYRQTMMQGLELLAYFRNRAPLDDSGMPKDRFSAEMPDATLATLKIQPSEPRDSAVYFCASGLIQSSYEQYFGPGTRLTVT.

The chain uses TRBV5-4 and TRBJ1-2; 7 bases agree with TRBD1. V lost 3 bases and J lost 8; bases outside the gene matches: 16. CDR1 and CDR2 (germline): SGHNT, YYREEE (reference sequence). This CDR3 has 16 residues. CDR3 in DNA: TGTGCCAGCAGCTCCTCAAGTACAGGGGTCGAAGGCGGCTACACCTTC. This gives the protein CASSSSSTGVEGGYTF.

The chain carries TRBV7-2 and TRBJ2-2, with 10 nucleotides matching TRBD1. CDR3 length equals 17 residues. CDR1 and CDR2 from the germline V gene are SGHTA and FQGNSA. The trim removed 3 bases at V and 3 bases at J, leaving 7 bases unmatched. CDR3 loop: CASSFPRGTGDTGELFF. The DNA for the CDR3 is TGTGCCAGCAGCTTCCCTAGGGGGACAGGGGACACCGGGGAGCTGTTTTTT.

The table lists this clone with a few counts. The gene calls are TRBV5-5 and TRBJ1-1, with D possibly being TRBD1 (5 bases). This CDR3 is 15 amino acids long. Germline V gives CDR1 SGHKS, CDR2 YYEKEE (reference sequence). Trimming removed 1 base from V and 4 bases from J, with 14 bases in between. CDR3: CASSLIQGRGTEAFF. In DNA form, the CDR3 reads TGTGCCAGCAGCTTGATTCAGGGTAGGGGCACTGAAGCTTTCTTT.

This clone was seen only once. V and J are TRBV29-1 and TRBJ2-3, with 7 bases matching TRBD2. The CDR3 is made up of 16 amino acids. The germline gives CDR1 SQVTM, CDR2 ANQGSEA. With V trimmed by 6 bases and J by 3 bases, 15 bases remained unmatched. The CDR3 loop reads CSVRRGYTEGTDTQYF. The CDR3 nucleotides read TGCAGCGTCCGGCGGGGGTACACCGAAGGAACAGATACGCAGTATTTT.

The chain couples TRBV13 to TRBJ2-3; TRBD2 matches 9 bases. Germline V CDR1 and CDR2: PRHDT, FYEKMQ (reference sequence). The trim removed 5 bases at V and 2 bases at J, leaving 8 bases unmatched. This CDR3 spans 16 amino acids. CDR3 protein: CASSPRLAETTDTQYF. As DNA, the CDR3 is TGTGCCAGCAGCCCCAGACTAGCGGAGACCACAGATACGCAGTATTTT. The whole variable domain, filled in from reference TRBV13 and TRBJ2-3, reads AAGVIQSPRHLIKEKRETATLKCYPIPRHDTVYWYQQGPGQDPQFLISFYEKMQSDKGSIPDRFSAQQFSDYHSELNMSSLELGDSALYFCASSPRLAETTDTQYFGPGTRLTVL.